This T cell receptor beta chain was identified during a study of T cell repertoires in cytomegalovirus infection. Study information: The authors used CMV epitopes that were HLA-C-restricted (recently identified) and HLA-B-restricted (well studied). A matching HLA type, together with CMV infection, was signaled by public TCR beta signatures.

Of note for this clonotype: Its antigen is currently unknown.

Overall study findings and caveats: The study found HLA-C-restricted CMV-specific TCR beta clonotypes dominating the ex vivo response. Carriers of CMV and the relevant HLA type were discriminated by public TCR beta frequency.

The CDR3 length is 14 residues. The ends were cut back, 8 bases at V and 6 bases at J, with 17 bases in the middle. TCRdb ran MiXCR on the reads and lists one entry per CDR3 protein. The data contain approximately 600,000 distinct CDR3 sequences, around two fifths of them seen just once; the ten biggest clones take up about half. V is TRBV12-3 or TRBV12-4 and J is TRBJ1-5; TRBD1 is a possible D gene (5 bases). The TCR sequence derives from a human donor in good health (CMV status not recorded). Some clones in this sample may be carry-over from other donors' samples. The sequencing here drew on cultured PBMCs, taken from culture after CMV antigen stimulation. The CDR3 protein is CASGPGAASQPQHF. CDR3 sequence (DNA): TGTGCCAGCGGGCCCGGGGCTGCCAGTCAGCCCCAGCATTTT.